This TCR beta chain is drawn from a study of cytomegalovirus exposure and HLA in healthy donors. Findings of the study overall: Indistinguishable V segments such as TRBV6-2 and TRBV6-3 were excluded. In a later analysis, specific HLA alleles were associated with around 17,000 TCR beta sequences at a 0.05 false discovery rate.

The PCR used 60 Vbeta and 13 Jbeta primers. Sequenced by immunoSEQ multiplex PCR; TCRdb stores in-frame clones only, minus some. The sample holds fewer than 250,000 clones, about 76% seen once. Healthy donors of bone marrow made up the group. The V gene's germline CDR1 is SEHNR and CDR2 FQNEAQ (reference sequence). CDR3 size: 16 residues. The ends lost 1 base at V and 3 bases at J; junction bases unmatched: 8. As for this clone: Antigen unknown.

The sequenced sample consisted of PBMCs. The source is a woman in her forties or fifties in good health and CMV-seronegative. The V call is TRBV7-9, the J call TRBJ2-5; 7 bases match TRBD1. CDR3 in DNA: TGTGCCAGCAGCTTAGAAGCGGCGACAGGGAAAGAGACCCAGTACTTC. Translation gives CASSLEAATGKETQYF.